These 24 T cell receptor beta chains were all obtained from the same sample, sequenced in a study of CD8 T cells in ankylosing spondylitis. TCRdb used MiXCR to reprocess the 5' RACE reads, holding one entry per CDR3 protein. The table shows tens of thousands of distinct CDR3 sequences, with more than 8.5% occurring only once. General study points: There was a TCR beta motif, made of several highly homologous variants, that appeared characteristic of ankylosing spondylitis blood.

For these TCRs, the target antigens are not known. Sample: blood, either unsorted or a sorted T cell fraction (not recorded which). The receptors were gathered from a male donor with ankylosing spondylitis.

This clonotype was counted ten times or more. V and J are TRBV12-3 or TRBV12-4 and TRBJ1-1; D unclear. This CDR3 has 12 amino acids. V gave up 7 bases and J gave up 6 bases, with 12 bases separating them. As DNA, the CDR3 is TGTGCCAGCAACACTGAGGGATCTGAAGCTTTCTTT. It specifies CASNTEGSEAFF.

This clonotype has a count of ten or more. The chain uses TRBV11-2 and TRBJ2-7; 9 positions match TRBD1. The V gene end was trimmed by 4 bases and the J gene end by 0 bases; junction bases not matched to a gene: 1. The CDR3 runs 14 residues. The germline CDR1 and CDR2 sequences are SGHAT and FQNNGV. CDR3 sequence: CASSWGQGSYEQYV. The DNA of the CDR3 is TGTGCCAGCAGCTGGGGACAGGGCTCCTACGAGCAGTACGTC.

This clonotype appeared a few times. CDR3 sequence: CASSLSPASSRQYF. CDR3 nucleotide sequence: TGTGCCAGCAGCTTGTCTCCCGCAAGCAGCAGGCAGTACTTC. The J gene is TRBJ2-7, the V gene TRBV12-3 or TRBV12-4; D is undetermined. The CDR3 covers 14 residues. V was shortened by 6 bases and J by 9 bases, with 21 bases between the two germline ends.

The chain recombines TRBV2 with TRBJ2-7; 9 bases agree with TRBD2. CDR3 length equals 14 residues. The V gene's germline CDR1 is SNHLY and CDR2 FYNNEI. J was trimmed by 5 bases and V by 2 bases; bases with no gene match: 4. The CDR3 DNA reads as TGTGCCAGCAGTGAAAGTAGCGGGAGAAACGAGCAGTACTTC. It specifies CASSESSGRNEQYF.

The chain is built from TRBV19 and TRBJ1-3, with D unclear. Germline V gene data show CDR1 as LNHDA and CDR2 as SQIVND (reference sequence). The length of the CDR3 is 15 residues. Trimming took 6 bases from V and 0 from J, leaving 12 bases between them. CDR3 nucleotide sequence: TGTGCCAGTAGCCCCGACCTGTACTCTGGAAACACCATATATTTT. It is translated as CASSPDLYSGNTIYF. Supplemented by reference TRBV19 and TRBJ1-3, the full variable domain reads DGGITQSPKYLFRKEGQNVTLSCEQNLNHDAMYWYRQDPGQGLRLIYYSQIVNDFQKGDIAEGYSVSREKKESFPLTVTSAQKNPTAFYLCASSPDLYSGNTIYFGEGSWLTVV.

This clonotype appeared many times. The chain uses TRBV6-5 and TRBJ2-3; tentative D call: TRBD2 (6 bases). Trimming shortened V by 0 bases and J by 0 bases, and 10 bases separated the two germline ends. CDR3 size: 16 residues. Per the germline V gene, CDR1 is MNHEY and CDR2 is SVGAGI. The CDR3 sequence is CASSYSGGASTDTQYF. The CDR3 coding sequence is TGTGCCAGCAGTTACTCCGGCGGGGCTAGCACAGATACGCAGTATTTT.

This clonotype was recorded at least ten times. This chain links TRBV12-3 or TRBV12-4 with TRBJ2-7, with TRBD2 identical over 7 bases. The J segment lost 6 bases and the V segment lost 3 bases, leaving 14 bases of the junction unmatched. CDR3 length equals 16 residues. Here the CDR3 reads CASSLGLPNEGSEQYF. In DNA form, the CDR3 reads TGTGCCAGCAGTTTGGGACTACCGAACGAGGGATCCGAGCAGTACTTC.

This clonotype showed up just a few times. This chain uses TRBV13 with TRBJ2-2; 7 bases align to TRBD1. Trimming at V came to 5 bases and at J to 0 bases, leaving 6 bases not matched to a gene. Germline CDR1 and CDR2: PRHDT and FYEKMQ (reference sequence). The CDR3 contains 16 residues. This CDR3 is CASSTGTETNTGELFF. As DNA, the CDR3 is TGTGCCAGCAGCACGGGGACAGAGACGAACACCGGGGAGCTGTTTTTT.

The chain couples TRBV13 to TRBJ2-2; D unclear. CDR3 length equals 16 residues. CDR1 PRHDT and CDR2 FYEKMQ come from the germline V gene (reference sequence). Deletions cut 6 bases from V and 0 bases from J, with 14 bases between. In DNA, the CDR3 is TGTGCCAGCAGTATTCATGGGATCACGAACACCGGGGAGCTGTTTTTT. It is translated as CASSIHGITNTGELFF. The full variable domain, with the rest looked up from reference TRBV13 and TRBJ2-2, is AAGVIQSPRHLIKEKRETATLKCYPIPRHDTVYWYQQGPGQDPQFLISFYEKMQSDKGSIPDRFSAQQFSDYHSELNMSSLELGDSALYFCASSIHGITNTGELFFGEGSRLTVL.

The chain is built from TRBV12-3 or TRBV12-4 and TRBJ1-5; 10 bases map to TRBD1. CDR3 length: 15 amino acids. V lost 4 bases and J lost 5; bases outside the gene matches: 5. The CDR3 bases are TGTGCCAGCAGTTCCCGGGACAGGGGAGATCAGCCCCAGCATTTT. Translated: CASSSRDRGDQPQHF.

This clonotype appeared a few times. This chain connects TRBV2 to TRBJ1-1; TRBD1 matches at 9 bases. CDR3 length: 18 amino acids. Germline assignment: CDR1 SNHLY and CDR2 FYNNEI. Germline trimming cut 9 bases from V and 4 bases from J; bases unmatched to any gene: 21. CDR3 loop: CASFGTGRSTRGVTEAFF. The CDR3, as DNA: TGTGCCAGTTTTGGGACAGGGCGAAGCACCCGGGGAGTCACTGAAGCTTTCTTT.

This clonotype was observed a few times. The chain recombines TRBV27 with TRBJ1-2, with 8 bases matching TRBD1. The length of the CDR3 is 15 residues. J gave up 6 bases and V 2 bases, and 8 bases lay outside the gene matches. The germline V gene has CDR1 MNHEY and CDR2 SMNVEV (reference sequence). CDR3: CASSLRWPGGNGYTF. CDR3 in DNA: TGTGCCAGCAGTTTACGCTGGCCAGGGGGCAATGGCTACACCTTC.

Ten or more counts support this clonotype. The rearrangement uses TRBV12-3 or TRBV12-4 and TRBJ2-7, with D uncertain. The V gene lost 3 bases and the J gene lost 3 bases, with 9 bases spanning the gap. This CDR3 has 13 amino acids. CDR3 sequence (DNA): TGTGCCAGCAGTTTCTCCACATTCTACGAGCAGTACTTC. Its translation: CASSFSTFYEQYF.

Many counts were recorded for this clonotype. The chain recombines TRBV5-5 with TRBJ1-2, with unresolved D. CDR1 SGHKS and CDR2 YYEKEE come from the germline V gene (reference sequence). The V end lost 4 bases, the J end lost 6 bases, and 16 bases lay between the germline ends. The CDR3 totals 14 residues. As DNA, the CDR3 is TGTGCCAGCAGCAGGACTGGTACGGGCAATGGCTACACCTTC. This translates into CASSRTGTGNGYTF.

This clonotype was detected ten times or more. The chain recombines TRBV2 with TRBJ1-5; D is unresolved. Germline-derived CDR1 and CDR2 are SNHLY and FYNNEI. Trimming pared 5 bases from V and 1 base from J, leaving 12 bases between. CDR3 length equals 15 residues. The chain's CDR3 is CASSSLEPSNQPQHF. The CDR3 DNA sequence: TGTGCCAGCAGTTCCTTGGAGCCCAGCAATCAGCCCCAGCATTTT.

The table lists this clonotype with many counts. The chain couples TRBV20-1 to TRBJ2-3; the D gene is possibly TRBD1 (8 bases). This CDR3 has 15 residues. The germline V gene encodes CDR1 DFQATT and CDR2 SNEGSKA (reference sequence). V shed 0 bases and J shed 6 bases, with 16 bases lying between them. In DNA form, the CDR3 reads TGCAGTGCTAGAGATCTTGACAGGGGAGGGGATACGCAGTATTTT. Translated, it gives CSARDLDRGGDTQYF.

The chain is built from TRBV5-6 and TRBJ2-1, with TRBD2 matching over 8 bases. Germline CDR1 is SGHDT and CDR2 is YYEEEE. This CDR3 is built from 16 residues. V dropped 7 bases and J dropped 7; count of bases not matched to a gene: 16. The CDR3 sequence is CASYTAPGGPGNEQFF. In DNA, the CDR3 is TGTGCCAGCTACACCGCTCCGGGAGGGCCGGGGAATGAGCAGTTCTTC.

The chain combines TRBV15 with TRBJ1-1; no clear D gene. This CDR3 comprises 13 residues. CDR1 is LNHNV, CDR2 YYDKDF, per germline (reference sequence). V shed 1 base and J shed 8 bases, with 11 bases lying between them. The CDR3 reads CATSRGGREEAFF. The CDR3 DNA reads as TGTGCCACCAGCAGAGGAGGGAGAGAAGAAGCTTTCTTT.

V gene TRBV20-1 combines with J gene TRBJ2-5; no definite D call. V lost 3 bases, J lost 5 bases, and 4 bases lay in between. Germline V gene lookup returns CDR1 DFQATT and CDR2 SNEGSKA (reference sequence). This CDR3 region has 10 residues. CDR3 region: CSARWETQYF. CDR3 coding DNA: TGCAGTGCTAGGTGGGAGACCCAGTACTTC.

The chain joins TRBV7-9 to TRBJ2-7, with TRBD2 identical over 11 bases. CDR1 is SEHNR and CDR2 is FQNEAQ in the germline V gene (reference sequence). V gave up 6 bases and J gave up 3 bases; unmatched junction bases: 10. This CDR3 is built from 16 residues. In DNA, the CDR3 is TGTGCCAGCAGGCCATTGGGACTAGCGGATAACTACGAGCAGTACTTC. This codes for CASRPLGLADNYEQYF.

The sample holds many counts of this clonotype. The chain links TRBV20-1 to TRBJ2-1, with 10 bases identical to TRBD2. Germline-derived CDR1 and CDR2 are DFQATT and SNEGSKA (reference sequence). There are 16 residues in the CDR3. V shed 0 bases and J 1 base; nucleotides not matched to a gene: 3. CDR3: CSARDTSGTSYNEQFF. The CDR3 DNA reads TGCAGTGCTAGAGATACTAGCGGGACGTCCTACAATGAGCAGTTCTTC.

This clonotype was counted at least ten times. The J gene is TRBJ2-4, the V gene TRBV20-1, with D hard to call. CDR3 length: 13 amino acids. Germline-derived CDR1 and CDR2 are DFQATT and SNEGSKA (reference sequence). V was cut by 2 bases and J by 0 bases, with 5 bases left in between. CDR3 coding DNA: TGCAGTGCTAGACCCGCAGCCAAAAACATTCAGTACTTC. Its translation: CSARPAAKNIQYF.

This clonotype turned up a few times. The rearrangement links TRBV20-1 to TRBJ1-2, with 10 bases identical to TRBD1. The junction had 4 bases not matched to a gene; V was cut back by 6 bases and J by 0 bases. This CDR3 is 14 amino acids long. The germline V gene encodes CDR1 DFQATT and CDR2 SNEGSKA (reference sequence). This CDR3 is CSAPGQGANYGYTF. In DNA form, the CDR3 reads TGCAGTGCACCCGGACAGGGGGCTAACTATGGCTACACCTTC.

Only a few counts were recorded for this clonotype. The chain is built from TRBV7-9 and TRBJ1-5; D is unclear. The CDR3 consists of 13 residues. The V gene lost 2 bases and the J gene lost 1 base, with 3 bases spanning the gap. The germline CDR1 and CDR2 sequences are SEHNR and FQNEAQ (reference sequence). The CDR3 sequence: CASSLLSNQPQHF. CDR3 bases: TGTGCCAGCAGCTTATTGAGCAATCAGCCCCAGCATTTT.